A selection of T cell receptor beta chains follows, all from one sample in a study of T-cell reconstitution after alpha-beta-depleted transplantation in children. Each CDR3 protein gets one entry after TCRdb re-called the PCR reads with MiXCR. The sample holds hundreds of thousands of distinct CDR3 sequences, about 18% seen once. The specimen was PBMCs from the stem cell graft donor, collected from the stem cell graft. Source of these receptors: a human donor who donated a stem cell graft to a child with acute lymphoblastic leukemia. Both conserved end residues are part of each CDR3. The order of the fields is CDR3 DNA, CDR3 protein, V gene, D gene, clone size, J gene. The D gene is left open where the match is weak. Clone size is not always given. Where it is, it says once, few, many or a class for expanded clones.

TGTGCCACCCGGCTCTTCTCAGCGGTCAACACCGGGGAGCTGTTTTTT CATRLFSAVNTGELFF TRBV5-3 NA many TRBJ2-2
TGTGCCAGCAGTTTAGCTAGCGGGAGAAGTAATGAGCAGTTCTTC CASSLASGRSNEQFF TRBV27 TRBD2 few TRBJ2-1
TGTGCCAGCAGTTCGGGACATAGGGGAGTTATAACCCCAAAGTCCTACGAGCAGTACTTC CASSSGHRGVITPKSYEQYF TRBV27 NA few TRBJ2-7
TGTGCCACCAGCAGATCGCGGTACAATGAGCAGTTCTTC CATSRSRYNEQFF TRBV15 NA NA TRBJ2-1
TGCAGTGCCAAAGGTTGGGACCCCCACAAATTTTATCAGCCCCAGCATTTT CSAKGWDPHKFYQPQHF TRBV20-1 NA NA TRBJ1-5
TGTGCCATCAGTGAGGAGGGCAACTCCTATGGCTACACCTTC CAISEEGNSYGYTF TRBV10-3 NA few TRBJ1-2
TGTGCCAGCAGCCCGGGAGCGGGGGAGCTGTTTTTT CASSPGAGELFF TRBV3-1 NA many TRBJ2-2
TGTGCCAGCTCACCTATATGGACTAGCGGGAGAAGTCAGCAGTTCTTC CASSPIWTSGRSQQFF TRBV18 TRBD2 NA TRBJ2-1
TGCGCCAGCCGACCTACGGGGGAACGAGGTCAGCCCCAGCATTTT CASRPTGERGQPQHF TRBV4-1 NA NA TRBJ1-5
TGTGCCAGCAGCTCGTACTACCGGGGGGGCAATGAGCAGTTCTTC CASSSYYRGGNEQFF TRBV5-6 TRBD2 few TRBJ2-1
TGTGCCAGCGGCACGCGTGCGTCACCCCTCCACTTT CASGTRASPLHF TRBV27 NA few TRBJ1-6
TGTGCCAGCAGAGCAGGGGGAGTCTACGAGCAGTACTTC CASRAGGVYEQYF TRBV27 TRBD1 few TRBJ2-7
TGTGCCAGCAGCTTGCGGGGGGGATACTCCTACGAGCAGTACTTC CASSLRGGYSYEQYF TRBV5-4 TRBD2 NA TRBJ2-7
TGTGCCAGCAGCTTAGAGGCGGTTGCCCTCAATGAGCAGTTCTTC CASSLEAVALNEQFF TRBV7-9 NA NA TRBJ2-1
TGTGCCAGCAGCCGGAGAGGCTTTTATAATTCACCCCTCCACTTT CASSRRGFYNSPLHF TRBV2 NA few TRBJ1-6
TGCAGCGTTTCCGGACAGGGGACGGCCACTGAAGCTTTCTTT CSVSGQGTATEAFF TRBV29-1 TRBD1 few TRBJ1-1
TGTGCCAGCAAAAAAGGTCAAGGGGCAGGGGGCATCCTGAGCTCCTACAATGAGCAGTTCTTC CASKKGQGAGGILSSYNEQFF TRBV6-2/TRBV6-3 TRBD1 NA TRBJ2-1
TGTGCCACCAGCCCCCTCGAAAAGGGGGACCAAGAGACCCAGTACTTC CATSPLEKGDQETQYF TRBV15 NA NA TRBJ2-5